The T cell receptor (beta chain) under discussion was sequenced for a study of blood T cell repertoires in COVID-19 (TCRdb year 2020). Study-wide context: Samples covering the acute and convalescent phases of COVID-19 were provided by collaborators in the United States, Italy and Spain. Sample metadata almost always included a de-identified subject ID, COVID-19 status, age in years and sex. Where HLA class I and class II types were available, the types were taken from metadata supplied by the sample provider, not from assay-based typing. Deeply sampled blood TCRbeta repertoires from subjects exposed to, actively infected with, or recovered from COVID-19 were included in the dataset. Samples were obtained from the ongoing ImmuneRACE study (first 160 participants) and from about 1,300 subjects provided by 6 global collaborators. The prospective study material was composed of cDNA or gDNA derived from T cells, B-cell-depleted T cells, or PBMCs. A freely available public database, intended as a resource for researchers studying the immune response to SARS-CoV-2, is where the repertoires were released. Findings and caveats that apply to the study as a whole: Clinical and demographic metadata were provided uncurated, with the amount varying by source and participant.

A word on this clone: There is no known antigen for this receptor. The input lacks base qualities; no much larger clone sits a single base away.

TCRbeta CDR3 regions were amplified from genomic DNA by means of the immunoSEQ Assay, a bias-controlled multiplex PCR. On the study's bioinformatics: Nucleated cell counts per sample were estimated from amplification of reference gene primers within the assay. Sequence reads were collapsed and filtered to measure the absolute abundance of every unique TCRbeta CDR3 rearrangement. For each sample, productive Simpson clonality was calculated as the square root of Simpson's diversity index over productive rearrangements. In its TCRdb copy, this immuneACCESS table keeps in-frame sequences only and misses some clones. Where compared with another copy, unresolved V genes explain less than half of these, and the others have no known cause. That table furnishes V, J and clone size, whereas the DNA furnished D and trimming. This sample gives 85,000 to 100,000 clones in total; around three quarters of them show up just once. The ten biggest clones cover roughly 8.6% of the sample.

The junction carries 12 bases between V and J, which are trimmed by 3 bases and 9 bases respectively. Including cysteine and phenylalanine, the CDR3 has 13 amino acids. Solely the CDR3 DNA is kept, with 39 bases framed from the first base. Based on the germline V gene, the CDR1 and CDR2 sequences are KGHSH and LQKENI. Samples from volunteer blood donors who had recovered from COVID-19 were contributed by a second Seattle source. Each collaborating institution followed its own protocols to collect whole blood in K2EDTA tubes. For TCRbeta analysis, collaborators shipped samples in one of three forms: frozen whole blood, isolated PBMCs, or DNA extracted from either of those sample types.

This chain is built from TRBV18 and TRBJ2-1, with the D gene too uncertain to name. Specimen: peripheral blood. The clonotype originates from a man over 45 who had recovered from COVID-19. The sequenced DNA: TGTGCCAGCTCACCGAGAAGTTTATCTGAGCAGTTCTTC. The resulting protein is CASSPRSLSEQFF.